The 10 T cell receptor beta chains in this list originate from one sample, sequenced in a study of shared clonotypes between healthy human individuals. Some clones are missing from TCRdb's copy, which holds only in-frame ones; the method was immunoSEQ multiplex PCR. This sample has a few million clones; approximately 95% occur once, and the top ten carry about 0.13%. Input material: naive CD4+ T cells sorted from blood. As for subset: CD45RA+ positively selected. All receptors come from a man younger than 35 in good health.

The V call is TRBV5-6, the J call TRBJ1-2; no definite D call. The CDR3 covers 13 residues. Trimming shortened V by 6 bases and J by 1 base, and 10 bases separated the two germline ends. Looked up from germline, CDR1 is SGHDT and CDR2 is YYEEEE. The CDR3 sequence: CASTLLINYGYTF. The CDR3 bases are TGTGCCAGCACCCTGCTGATTAACTATGGCTACACCTTC. Drawing the rest from reference TRBV5-6 and TRBJ1-2, the complete variable domain is DAGVTQSPTHLIKTRGQQVTLRCSPKSGHDTVSWYQQALGQGPQFIFQYYEEEERQRGNFPDRFSGHQFPNYSSELNVNALLLGDSALYLCASTLLINYGYTFGSGTRLTVV.

This chain connects TRBV19 to TRBJ1-2; 9 positions agree with TRBD1. With 4 bases clipped from V and 2 bases from J, the junction kept 8 bases outside the gene matches. This CDR3 is built from 16 residues. Germline assignment: CDR1 LNHDA and CDR2 SQIVND (reference sequence). CDR3 sequence: CASSTTRDRVNYGYTF. In DNA, the CDR3 is TGTGCCAGTAGTACCACCCGGGACAGGGTCAACTATGGCTACACCTTC.

This clone occurred a few times. The identical CDR3 is also encoded by other nucleotide sequences in the sample. The V and J genes are TRBV7-9 and TRBJ1-5; D gene ambiguous. There are 13 residues in the CDR3. Germline V gene lookup returns CDR1 SEHNR and CDR2 FQNEAQ (reference sequence). The V gene lost 0 bases and the J gene lost 4 bases, with 4 bases spanning the gap. CDR3 nucleotide sequence: TGTGCCAGCAGCTTAGCTTCTAATCAGCCCCAGCATTTT. Amino acids: CASSLASNQPQHF.

The chain recombines TRBV19 with TRBJ1-5; 7 positions agree with TRBD1. Germline CDR1 reads LNHDA; CDR2 reads SQIVND (reference sequence). This CDR3 has 16 residues. After removal of 4 bases from V and 4 bases from J, the junction contained 10 bases not matched to a gene. CDR3 protein: CASSRGGGQLNQPQHF. Written as DNA, the CDR3 is TGTGCCAGTAGTAGAGGAGGGGGCCAGTTGAATCAGCCCCAGCATTTT. The whole variable domain, filled in from reference TRBV19 and TRBJ1-5, reads DGGITQSPKYLFRKEGQNVTLSCEQNLNHDAMYWYRQDPGQGLRLIYYSQIVNDFQKGDIAEGYSVSREKKESFPLTVTSAQKNPTAFYLCASSRGGGQLNQPQHFGDGTRLSIL.

For this clone: The sample carries other DNA sequences with the same CDR3. The chain has TRBV28 and TRBJ2-7; D is unclear. From germline, CDR1 is MDHEN and CDR2 SYDVKM. This CDR3 comprises 11 residues. With 3 bases removed from V and 3 bases from J, the gap between germline ends came to 3 bases. The CDR3 DNA follows: TGTGCCAGCAGTTTGCGCTACGAGCAGTACTTC. Encoded protein: CASSLRYEQYF.

This clone was recorded only once. The V call is TRBV5-1, the J call TRBJ2-5, with D possibly matching TRBD2 (5 bases). CDR1 is SGHRS and CDR2 is YFSETQ in the germline V gene. The CDR3 consists of 19 residues. Deletions cut 0 bases from V and 5 bases from J, with 26 bases between. The CDR3 region is CASSLALVSGMFRGETQYF. For the CDR3, the DNA is TGCGCCAGCAGCTTGGCCTTGGTCAGCGGAATGTTTCGCGGGGAGACCCAGTACTTC.

This clone appeared a single time. The V gene is TRBV2, the J gene TRBJ1-1, with 9 nucleotides matching TRBD1. This CDR3 has 12 amino acids. The V segment lost 8 bases and the J segment 7 bases; nucleotides outside the gene matches: 5. CDR1 is SNHLY, CDR2 FYNNEI, per germline. DNA of the CDR3: TGTGCCAGCCGCGGACAGGGGTTTGAAGCTTTCTTT. It encodes CASRGQGFEAFF.

In its sample, this clone was seen once. The J gene is TRBJ2-4, the V gene TRBV5-4; D assignment may be TRBD1 or TRBD2 (5 bases each). V was shortened by 0 bases and J by 3 bases, with 19 bases between the two germline ends. The CDR3 consists of 18 residues. Germline V gene sequence: CDR1 SGHNT, CDR2 YYREEE (reference sequence). CDR3 nucleotides: TGTGCCAGCAGCTTGGACGGGGACCCGGAAGGGGTCAAAAACATTCAGTACTTC. Amino acid sequence: CASSLDGDPEGVKNIQYF.

The chain couples TRBV5-4 to TRBJ2-3; D unresolved. V was trimmed by 0 bases and J by 2 bases, leaving 16 bases between them. Per the germline V gene, CDR1 is SGHNT and CDR2 is YYREEE (reference sequence). The CDR3 has 17 amino acids. CDR3 in amino acids: CASSLAPGGPNTDTQYF. In DNA form, the CDR3 reads TGTGCCAGCAGCTTGGCGCCGGGTGGGCCAAACACAGATACGCAGTATTTT.

Note on this clone: A read error may produce the germline difference seen at one junction end. The genes are TRBV7-9 and TRBJ1-1; tentative D call: TRBD1 (5 bases). CDR1 is SEHNR and CDR2 is FQNEAQ in the germline V gene (reference sequence). The CDR3 contains 13 residues. The CDR3 reads CATANAGNSEAFF. The CDR3 DNA follows: TGTGCCACCGCGAATGCAGGGAACTCTGAAGCTTTCTTT. The entire variable domain, with the rest obtained from reference TRBV7-9 and TRBJ1-1, is as follows: DTGVSQNPRHKITKRGQNVTFRCDPISEHNRLYWYRQTLGQGPEFLTYFQNEAQLEKSRLLSDRFSAERPKGSFSTLEIQRTEQGDSAMYLCATANAGNSEAFFGQGTRLTVV.